Following are 4 T cell receptor beta chains from one sample sequenced in a study of cytomegalovirus exposure and HLA in healthy donors. The PCR made use of 60 Vbeta and 13 Jbeta primers. Produced via immunoSEQ multiplex PCR; TCRdb's table is partial and in-frame only. The profile shows around 150,000 clones, 75% of them singletons. The sample was PBMCs. All receptors derive from a male donor in good health and CMV-seronegative.

This clone was counted between two and nine times. J is TRBJ1-4 and V is TRBV14, with D possibly being TRBD1 (6 bases). Germline V lookup: CDR1 SGHDN, CDR2 FVKESK. The CDR3 totals 15 residues. Trimming removed 2 bases from V and 10 bases from J, with 17 bases in between. CDR3 sequence: CASSQQPGTRVKLFF. CDR3 DNA sequence: TGTGCCAGCAGCCAACAACCCGGGACAAGGGTAAAACTGTTTTTT.

This clone was detected only a few times. The genes are TRBV7-2 and TRBJ2-7, with TRBD1 identical over 8 bases. In germline, CDR1 is SGHTA, CDR2 FQGNSA. The CDR3 loop spans 15 amino acids. V was pared by 6 bases and J by 5 bases, with 12 bases of the junction left unmatched. In DNA form, the CDR3 reads TGTGCCAGCAGTCCGGAGGGCAGGGGGCTAGACGAGCAGTACTTC. Amino acids: CASSPEGRGLDEQYF.

The count of this clone is one. The rearrangement joins TRBV28 to TRBJ1-5, with a possible D match to TRBD1 (6 bases). Germline loops: CDR1 MDHEN, CDR2 SYDVKM. This CDR3 spans 15 amino acids. Trimming left V 6 bases short and J 2 bases short, with 14 bases between. For the CDR3, the DNA is TGTGCCAGCAGACCCCAGACAGGAGGCAATCAGCCCCAGCATTTT. As protein: CASRPQTGGNQPQHF. The whole variable domain, filled in from reference TRBV28 and TRBJ1-5, reads DVKVTQSSRYLVKRTGEKVFLECVQDMDHENMFWYRQDPGLGLRLIYFSYDVKMKEKGDIPEGYSVSREKKERFSLILESASTNQTSMYLCASRPQTGGNQPQHFGDGTRLSIL.

The chain carries TRBV28 and TRBJ1-3; D gene ambiguous. The germline V gene has CDR1 MDHEN and CDR2 SYDVKM. The CDR3 is made up of 13 amino acids. V lost 2 bases to trimming and J lost 8 bases, with 10 bases between them. The CDR3 loop is CASSLGGRDTIYF. CDR3 coding DNA: TGTGCCAGCAGTTTAGGAGGGCGCGACACCATATATTTT.